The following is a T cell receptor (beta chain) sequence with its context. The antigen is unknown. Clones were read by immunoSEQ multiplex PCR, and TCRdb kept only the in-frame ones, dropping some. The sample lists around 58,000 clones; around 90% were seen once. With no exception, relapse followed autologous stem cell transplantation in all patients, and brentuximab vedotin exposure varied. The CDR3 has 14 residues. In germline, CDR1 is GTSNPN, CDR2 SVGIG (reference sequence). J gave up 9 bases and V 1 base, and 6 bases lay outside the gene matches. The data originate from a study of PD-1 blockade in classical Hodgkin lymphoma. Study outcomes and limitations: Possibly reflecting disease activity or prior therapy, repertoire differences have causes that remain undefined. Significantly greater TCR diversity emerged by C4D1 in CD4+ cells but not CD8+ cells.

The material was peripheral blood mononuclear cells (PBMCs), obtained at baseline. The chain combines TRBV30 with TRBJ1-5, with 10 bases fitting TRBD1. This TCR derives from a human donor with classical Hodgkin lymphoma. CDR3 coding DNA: TGTGCCTGGAGTGGACAGGGGGCAGTGCGGCCCCAGCATTTT. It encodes CAWSGQGAVRPQHF.